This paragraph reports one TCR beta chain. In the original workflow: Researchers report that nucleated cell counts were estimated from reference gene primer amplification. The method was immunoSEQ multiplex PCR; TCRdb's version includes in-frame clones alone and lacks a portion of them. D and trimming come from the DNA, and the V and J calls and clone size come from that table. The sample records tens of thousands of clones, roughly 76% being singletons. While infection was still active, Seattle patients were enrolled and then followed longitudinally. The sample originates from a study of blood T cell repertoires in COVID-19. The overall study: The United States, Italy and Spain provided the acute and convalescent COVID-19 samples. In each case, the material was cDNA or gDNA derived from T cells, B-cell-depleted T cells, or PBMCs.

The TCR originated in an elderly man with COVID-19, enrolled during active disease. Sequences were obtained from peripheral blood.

The chain's CDR3 is CASSLTGQAYNEQFF. The CDR3 coding sequence is TGTGCCAGCAGCTTGACCGGACAGGCCTACAATGAGCAGTTCTTC. The chain combines TRBV5-4 with TRBJ2-1; 7 nucleotides align to TRBD1. There are 15 residues in the CDR3. Germline V gives CDR1 SGHNT, CDR2 YYREEE (reference sequence). V trimming: 1 base; J trimming: 2 bases; junction bases outside the gene matches: 3.